This entry concerns a single TCR beta chain. This entry belongs to a study of control samples from healthy donors and cancer patients. The germline gives CDR1 SNHLY, CDR2 FYNNEI. V was pared by 6 bases and J by 5 bases, with 9 bases of the junction left unmatched. The CDR3 loop spans 14 amino acids. Data came from immunoSEQ multiplex PCR; TCRdb stores just in-frame clones and leaves some out. The sample shows about 40,000 clones, around 87% of them seen only once. The sequencing sample was made of PBMCs. The sequence was collected from a woman aged 55-69 years with lung cancer. The V call is TRBV2, the J call TRBJ2-7; TRBD2 matches at 8 bases. The CDR3 loop reads CASRRTSLSNEQYF. Here the CDR3 DNA reads TGTGCCAGCAGGCGGACTAGCTTAAGTAACGAGCAGTACTTC.